This T cell receptor beta chain comes out of a study of cytomegalovirus exposure and HLA in healthy donors (dated by TCRdb to 2016 to 2017). For the study in its entirety: According to an earlier analysis of 587 of the donors, about 170 million T cells yielded over 90 million unique TCR beta sequences and 250 to 350 Gb of sequence data. Roughly 5 DR-DQ haplotypes were treated as single units for association and clustering because of strong linkage in the cohort. The study aimed to test whether cataloging public T cell receptors could reveal signatures of past pathogen exposure. Across approximately 420 genotyped donors of the cohort, an average of about 240,000 unique TCR beta nucleotide sequences per donor were sequenced, and approximately 19% of those sequences were non-productive. Along with the 666-subject first cohort, a separate validation cohort of over a hundred different subjects was used. Typing coverage differed by locus: A, B, C, DRB1 and DQB1 were typed in about 620-640 donors, DQA1 in about 560, DPA1 in around 580, and DPB1 in 400 to 490. To predict cytomegalovirus infection status, the study combined high-throughput TCR immunosequencing, statistical association of individual TCRs with disease status, and machine learning. An earlier analysis of roughly 580 of the donors used high-throughput TCR beta sequencing to judge whether each TCR beta V gene segment behaved as functional or pseudogenic. Rather than using new phenotypic data, the later analysis identified candidate immune exposures from TCR beta sequences and from how often those sequences occurred across donors. To study patterns of TCR occurrence, a later analysis re-analyzed previously published TCR beta repertoires from under 750 donors and added high-resolution HLA genotyping. Of the roughly 400 genotyped donors, roughly 85% fell in the genetic ancestry cluster associated with self-reported Caucasian donors. The study profiled the T cell repertoires of hundreds of subjects by immunosequencing and related them to cytomegalovirus serostatus. Alongside the repertoire data, information on donor age, sex, ethnicity and CMV serostatus was compiled. HLA typing covered class I and class II loci at four-digit resolution. All discovery cohort repertoires had been generated using a single sequencing platform. An early release covering roughly 640 HLA-typed donors comprised 300 to 350 gigabases of sequencing data and around 80 million unique TCR sequences. Genome-wide SNP genotypes for about 60% of the 666 donors were used in a later genetic analysis, which treated that subset as a discovery cohort. Here is what the overall study found, with its caveats: In a later analysis, the rate of TCR association differed among HLA loci, with DRB1 alleles having the most associated TCRs and HLA-C alleles having the fewest. Assigning TCR associations to individual alleles was difficult when HLA alleles, especially DR and DQ, strongly co-occurred. Roughly 15 rarely observed V segments, including chromosome 9 orphons, were excluded from the earlier analysis of some 590 of the donors because counts were too low. In vitro tests confirmed that a few of the cytomegalovirus-associated TCR beta chains recognize cytomegalovirus antigens. Compared with equally common non-associated chains, HLA-associated TCR beta chains in a later analysis were more clonally expanded and had lower generation probabilities. In both the original and validation cohorts, the classifier was reported to diagnose cytomegalovirus status with high specificity and sensitivity. At a false discovery rate of 0.05, a later analysis linked under 20,000 TCR beta sequences to specific HLA alleles. Across donors, most TCR sequences were observed very rarely, whereas some public TCRs were present in many individuals. Presence/absence analyses assumed roughly uniform sequencing depth across donors, an assumption that may not hold. In a later genetic analysis, fewer N-insertions in productive TCRs were reported among donors in an Asian-associated ancestry cluster than the roughly 700-donor mean. A further reported finding was that TCR beta sequences accurately predicted the HLA-A and HLA-B alleles for most subjects in the first cohort. Correlated functional status among segregating V segments might be attributable to linkage disequilibrium, but an unknown experimental factor could not be ruled out. This cohort had only TCR beta chains sequenced, and the lack of alpha or paired-chain data limited which features could be detected. The study gave a list of about 150 TCR beta chains associated with cytomegalovirus. It was suggested by the authors that the approach could potentially be generalized to other disease states and immunological phenotypes. An association between a missense DCLRE1C variant and V-gene and J-gene trimming of TCR beta chains was found in a later genetic analysis and replicated in an independent cohort. Several of the top co-occurrence clusters appeared to be linked to parvovirus B19, influenza, CMV and Epstein-Barr virus, according to a later analysis. CMV serostatus was the only immune exposure information available for the cohort. The 87-base-pair reads could not distinguish some IMGT-functional V segments, including TRBV6-2 and TRBV6-3, so those segments were excluded. A cluster of highly shared sequence variants was judged likely to be a technical artifact of the sequencing pipeline. In an earlier analysis of around 500 of the donors, most TCR beta V segments appeared in productive rearrangements about 87% or about 30% of the time, broadly matching IMGT annotations. Most CMV-associated TCR beta chains appeared to be HLA-restricted in a later analysis, and the HLA associations seemed to be driven largely by CMV exposure. Because HLA typing was unavailable for some donors at each locus, only the typed subset was used in association tests.

This clone was observed a single time. What antigen it recognizes has not been identified. The sample holds no much larger clone one base away, and base qualities are not on file. Receptor amplification or capture employed the immunoSEQ multiplex PCR assay. The multiplex PCR relied on a mix of 60 forward primers for TCR Vbeta segments and 13 reverse primers for TCR Jbeta segments. A multiplex PCR assay on genomic DNA amplified the CDR3 region of rearranged TCR beta genes. On the Illumina HiSeq System, the amplified TCR beta libraries were sequenced as 87-base-pair reads. As for the authors' bioinformatics: A later analysis counted about 80 million unique TCR beta chains across the 666 repertoires, and some 12 million of these chains were shared by at least two donors. A nearest-neighbor algorithm error-corrected the raw reads and collapsed the reads into unique sequences, merging closely related sequences to remove PCR and sequencing errors. V, D and J gene segments were assigned by aligning CDR3 sequences to IMGT reference sequences. Each retained sequence needed at least a six-nucleotide match to both a V gene segment and a J gene segment. Rearrangements were called productive when the CDR3 lacked stop codons and stayed in frame with V and J; all others were non-productive. Following IMGT convention, CDR3 was defined as the stretch from the second conserved V-encoded cysteine to the conserved J-encoded phenylalanine. In an earlier analysis of 587 of the donors, sequences lacking an unambiguous match to a single V gene segment were excluded. In an earlier analysis of a few hundred of the donors, V segments were called functional above 56.7% productive rearrangements and were called segregating when the between-donor standard deviation exceeded 5%. A statistical classification framework was developed to diagnose cytomegalovirus status using the catalog of TCR beta chain sequences. V and J gene assignment, in a later analysis, came from comparing TCR nucleotide sequences with IMGT/GENE-DB human TR gene sequences. Using the TCRdist pipeline, a later analysis assigned CDR3 sequences along with most-parsimonious VDJ recombination scenarios. In a later analysis, each TCR beta chain was defined by its CDR3 amino acid sequence together with its V-gene family, and reads lacking a unique V-gene family were excluded. As a way to deal with suspected cross-contamination and a sequencing artifact, a later analysis dropped roughly 600 nucleotide sequences that were highly shared and had low generation probability. In a later analysis, a clonal expansion index was calculated for each public chain from normalized within-repertoire ranks of inferred template counts. In a later analysis, generation probabilities were computed with a VDJ recombination model fitted to out-of-frame rearrangements, and the resulting probabilities were checked against IGoR. Hypergeometric tests were used in a later analysis to score TCR-TCR, TCR-HLA and TCR-CMV co-occurrence, with a repertoire-size bias correction applied to the TCR pairs. False discovery rates were estimated in a later analysis by permuting HLA or CMV assignments 20 times. In a later analysis, co-occurring TCRs were grouped using DBSCAN, with TCRdist sequence similarity added in when clustering inside HLA-allele-positive subsets. For co-occurrence clustering, repertoires with fewer than 30,000 or more than 120,000 public chains were excluded, along with roughly five repertoires with anomalous nucleotide sharing. Held by TCRdb, this immuneACCESS table contains in-frame sequences only and omits some clones. Under half of the omission traces to an unresolved V gene where checked; the cause of the rest is unknown. V, J and clone size were drawn from that table, and D and trimming were deduced from the DNA. The table for this sample lists about 130,000 clones; 75% to 80% of them were counted only once. Jointly, the top ten make up 3.6% of the sample.

V sheds 5 bases and J sheds 4 bases, leaving 11 bases between their ends. The germline V gene (reference sequence) yields SEHNR for CDR1 and FQNEAQ for CDR2. The CDR3, from cysteine to phenylalanine, totals 13 residues. Of all the DNA, just the CDR3 is kept, 39 bases in frame from base 1. The cohort comprised hundreds of healthy bone marrow donors. Cohort members were all nominally healthy when sampled, although unrecorded immune exposures were likely present. The donor was CMV seronegative and belonged to the group of around 400 seronegative cohort members. A peripheral blood sample was provided by each donor, and peripheral blood mononuclear cells were used for TCR beta sequencing. The Qiagen DNeasy Blood Extraction Kit was used to extract genomic DNA from the blood cell samples.

The chain is assembled from TRBV7-9 and TRBJ1-2; no D gene is confidently identified. Sequenced material: PBMCs. This clonotype was obtained from a man in his forties in good health and CMV-seronegative. The bases read TGTGCCAGCAGCCTCGGGATACCCTATGGCTACACCTTC. Translation gives CASSLGIPYGYTF.